The 15 T cell receptor beta chains below were found in one sample sequenced in a study of control samples from healthy donors and cancer patients. The method was immunoSEQ multiplex PCR; TCRdb's version includes in-frame clones alone and lacks a portion of them. The table has 150,000 or so clones, around 94% seen once. Sequenced material: PBMCs. The receptors come from a man in his sixties with colorectal cancer.

The gene calls are TRBV9 and TRBJ2-7, with D perhaps matching TRBD1 or TRBD2 (5 bases each). The CDR3 runs to 16 residues. The ends were cut back, 3 bases at V and 2 bases at J, with 18 bases in the middle. Germline CDR1 and CDR2: SGDLS and YYNGEE. The CDR3 is CASSGGWDPATYEQYF. The CDR3 region has the DNA TGTGCCAGCAGCGGGGGGTGGGACCCCGCTACCTACGAGCAGTACTTC.

V gene TRBV9 combines with J gene TRBJ1-1; 9 bases fit TRBD1. The CDR3 loop spans 15 amino acids. The V gene's germline CDR1 is SGDLS and CDR2 YYNGEE. Trimming at V came to 3 bases and at J to 1 base, leaving 4 bases not matched to a gene. The DNA of the CDR3 is TGTGCCAGCAGCGAGCAGGGACAGGGGAACACTGAAGCTTTCTTT. Amino acid sequence: CASSEQGQGNTEAFF. The full variable domain, its missing parts supplied by reference TRBV9 and TRBJ1-1, is DSGVTQTPKHLITATGQRVTLRCSPRSGDLSVYWYQQSLDQGLQFLIQYYNGEERAKGNILERFSAQQFPDLHSELNLSSLELGDSALYFCASSEQGQGNTEAFFGQGTRLTVV.

V usage is TRBV19 and J usage is TRBJ2-5; tentative D call: TRBD1 (6 bases). V was cut by 5 bases and J by 4 bases, with 14 bases left in between. The CDR3 covers 14 residues. Germline CDR1 LNHDA, CDR2 SQIVND (reference sequence). The CDR3 sequence: CASSSSRGGETQYF. CDR3 in DNA: TGTGCCAGTAGTTCATCCAGGGGTGGAGAGACCCAGTACTTC.

The gene calls are TRBV4-3 and TRBJ1-2; the D gene is possibly TRBD1 (5 bases). This CDR3 spans 15 amino acids. Trimming stripped 0 bases from V and 4 bases from J, with 12 bases between. Germline CDR1 is LGHNA and CDR2 is YSLEER. As DNA, the CDR3 is TGCGCCAGCAGCCAAGAGAGGGGTCCGGGCTATGGCTACACCTTC. Amino acid sequence: CASSQERGPGYGYTF.

As DNA, the CDR3 is TGTGCCAGCAGCTCCCGCGGGACGGCTTCCTACGAGCAGTACTTC. Amino acids: CASSSRGTASYEQYF. This chain links TRBV7-6 with TRBJ2-7; possible D gene TRBD2, 6 bases. V lost 4 bases and J lost 1, with 14 bases in between. The CDR3 covers 15 residues. Germline CDR1 and CDR2: SGHVS and FNYEAQ. The full variable domain, in which reference TRBV7-6 and TRBJ2-7 provide the parts outside the CDR3, is GAGVSQSPRYKVTKRGQDVALRCDPISGHVSLYWYRQALGQGPEFLTYFNYEAQQDKSGLPNDRFSAERPEGSISTLTIQRTEQRDSAMYRCASSSRGTASYEQYFGPGTRLTVT.

The rearrangement uses TRBV27 and TRBJ2-3; D may be TRBD1 or TRBD2 (6 bases each). The V gene lost 4 bases and the J gene lost 0 bases, with 17 bases spanning the gap. Germline loops: CDR1 MNHEY, CDR2 SMNVEV (reference sequence). The length of the CDR3 is 17 residues. CDR3 sequence (DNA): TGTGCCAGCAGTTCCCTGGGGGGCACCTTTAGCACAGATACGCAGTATTTT. Translated, it gives CASSSLGGTFSTDTQYF.

The J gene is TRBJ1-2, the V gene TRBV9; 7 bases agree with TRBD1. CDR1 and CDR2 (germline): SGDLS, YYNGEE. V dropped 0 bases and J dropped 3; count of bases not matched to a gene: 5. CDR3 length: 15 residues. The CDR3 region is CASSVAQTGDYGYTF. In nucleotides, the CDR3 is TGTGCCAGCAGCGTAGCTCAAACAGGGGACTATGGCTACACCTTC.

In regard to this clone: The sample carries other DNA sequences with the same CDR3. This chain uses TRBV9 with TRBJ1-1; D unresolved. This CDR3 region has 13 residues. Germline CDR1 and CDR2: SGDLS and YYNGEE. V was pared by 0 bases and J by 1 base, with 4 bases between. CDR3 DNA: TGTGCCAGCAGCGTAGGTCCGAACACTGAAGCTTTCTTT. Translated: CASSVGPNTEAFF.

The chain couples TRBV12-3 or TRBV12-4 to TRBJ1-1; TRBD1 is a possible D gene (6 bases). V was clipped by 7 bases and J by 4 bases, with 10 bases between them. This CDR3 region has 12 residues. This chain's CDR3 is CASTLGGTEAFF. The DNA of the CDR3 is TGTGCCAGCACCCTAGGGGGCACTGAAGCTTTCTTT.

The genes are TRBV19 and TRBJ2-4; 7 positions agree with TRBD1. The CDR3 spans 19 residues. Germline lookup yields CDR1 LNHDA and CDR2 SQIVND (reference sequence). V was clipped by 0 bases and J by 0 bases; unmatched bases: 11. CDR3 loop: CASSIEGWGQKLAKNIQYF. CDR3 bases: TGTGCCAGTAGTATAGAGGGTTGGGGACAGAAACTAGCCAAAAACATTCAGTACTTC. Filled out from reference TRBV19 and TRBJ2-4, the complete variable domain reads DGGITQSPKYLFRKEGQNVTLSCEQNLNHDAMYWYRQDPGQGLRLIYYSQIVNDFQKGDIAEGYSVSREKKESFPLTVTSAQKNPTAFYLCASSIEGWGQKLAKNIQYFGAGTRLSVL.

The chain has TRBV5-6 and TRBJ2-1; 13 bases match TRBD2. J gave up 7 bases and V 4 bases, and 5 bases lay outside the gene matches. The CDR3 loop spans 15 amino acids. CDR1 and CDR2 (germline): SGHDT, YYEEEE. Written as DNA, the CDR3 is TGTGCCAGCAGCATAGGGACTAGCGGGGCAAATGAGCAGTTCTTC. Translated: CASSIGTSGANEQFF.

The chain couples TRBV5-1 to TRBJ2-7, with a possible D match to TRBD1 (5 bases). The CDR3 extends over 14 amino acids. The germline V gene encodes CDR1 SGHRS and CDR2 YFSETQ. Trimming pared 4 bases from V and 5 bases from J, leaving 16 bases between. The CDR3 loop reads CASSPEQESDEQYF. The CDR3 DNA sequence: TGCGCCAGCAGCCCGGAACAGGAATCGGACGAGCAGTACTTC. Together with reference TRBV5-1 and TRBJ2-7, the CDR3 gives the full variable domain: KAGVTQTPRYLIKTRGQQVTLSCSPISGHRSVSWYQQTPGQGLQFLFEYFSETQRNKGNFPGRFSGRQFSNSRSEMNVSTLELGDSALYLCASSPEQESDEQYFGPGTRLTVT.

The J gene is TRBJ1-1, the V gene TRBV6-1; TRBD1 might be the D (5 bases). This CDR3 is 15 amino acids long. Germline V gene lookup returns CDR1 MNHNS and CDR2 SASEGT. Trimming pared 1 base from V and 4 bases from J, leaving 13 bases between. The CDR3 DNA reads as TGTGCCAGCAGTGAAGATGCAGGGCGAAGCACTGAAGCTTTCTTT. Translation: CASSEDAGRSTEAFF.

This rearrangement joins TRBV7-8 to TRBJ1-5, with 10 bases aligning to TRBD1. Trimming took 5 bases from V and 7 from J; bases not matched to a gene: 8. In germline, CDR1 is SGHVS, CDR2 FQNEAQ. This CDR3 has 15 amino acids. The CDR3 DNA reads as TGTGCCAGCAGCCCCGGACAGGGGGTTAACCAGCCCCAGCATTTT. Its protein product is CASSPGQGVNQPQHF. Based on the CDR3 plus reference TRBV7-8 and TRBJ1-5, the full variable domain is GAGVSQSPRYKVAKRGQDVALRCDPISGHVSLFWYQQALGQGPEFLTYFQNEAQLDKSGLPSDRFFAERPEGSVSTLKIQRTQQEDSAVYLCASSPGQGVNQPQHFGDGTRLSIL.

This chain connects TRBV28 to TRBJ2-4; D may be TRBD2 (6 bases). V dropped 3 bases and J dropped 0 bases, with 9 bases sitting between them. Germline V gene data show CDR1 as MDHEN and CDR2 as SYDVKM. The CDR3 length is 15 residues. CDR3 loop: CASSFGGVAKNIQYF. The CDR3 bases are TGTGCCAGCAGTTTCGGCGGGGTAGCCAAAAACATTCAGTACTTC.